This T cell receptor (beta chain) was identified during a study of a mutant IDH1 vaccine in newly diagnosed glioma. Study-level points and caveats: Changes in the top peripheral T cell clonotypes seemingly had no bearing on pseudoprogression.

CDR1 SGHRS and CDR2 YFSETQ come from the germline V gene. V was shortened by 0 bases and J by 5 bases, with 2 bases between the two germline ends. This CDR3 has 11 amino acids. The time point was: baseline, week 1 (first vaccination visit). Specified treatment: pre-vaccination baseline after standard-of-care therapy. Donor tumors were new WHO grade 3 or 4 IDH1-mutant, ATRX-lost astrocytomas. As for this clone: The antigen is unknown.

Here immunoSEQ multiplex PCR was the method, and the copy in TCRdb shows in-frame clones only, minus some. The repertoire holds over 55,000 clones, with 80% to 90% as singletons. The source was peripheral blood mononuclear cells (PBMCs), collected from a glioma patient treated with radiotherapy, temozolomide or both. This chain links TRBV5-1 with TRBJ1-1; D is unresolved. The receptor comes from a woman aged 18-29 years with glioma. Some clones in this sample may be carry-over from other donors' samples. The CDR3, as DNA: TGCGCCAGCAGCTTGGGAACTGAAGCTTTCTTT. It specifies CASSLGTEAFF.